The clone carrying this T cell receptor (beta chain) showed up just a few times. The antigen remains unidentified. The data are from a study of cytomegalovirus exposure and HLA in healthy donors. This CDR3 has 14 residues. With 5 bases clipped from V and 0 bases from J, the junction kept 3 bases outside the gene matches. CDR1 MDHEN and CDR2 SYDVKM come from the germline V gene. Study-level points and caveats: A cluster of highly shared sequence variants was likely a sequencing artifact. In a later analysis, V- and J-gene trimming of beta chains associated with a DCLRE1C missense variant, replicated independently. Donors were assumed by presence/absence analyses to have roughly uniform sequencing depth.

PCR was performed using 60 Vbeta and 13 Jbeta primers. The data were produced by immunoSEQ multiplex PCR, yet TCRdb's version contains in-frame clones alone and is incomplete. The table lists more than 80,000 clones, about 70% of them singletons. The chain employs TRBV28 and TRBJ1-2; the match to TRBD1 covers 7 bases. Sample: PBMCs. This receptor was identified in a female donor in good health and CMV-seropositive. CDR3: CASSRDRTNYGYTF. DNA of the CDR3: TGTGCCAGCAGTCGGGACAGAACTAACTATGGCTACACCTTC.